These 8 T cell receptor beta chains originate from one sample sequenced in a study of graft-versus-host responses after intestinal transplantation. For these receptors, no antigen is known. Assay: immunoSEQ multiplex PCR; the TCRdb copy retains only in-frame clones and omits some. The sample shows approximately 110,000 clones, 90% to 95% of them seen only once. The specimen was unstimulated CD8+ T cells sorted from spleen or lymph node cells, collected before transplant. The receptors were sampled from a human donor who was the organ donor for an intestinal transplant.

This clone appeared a single time. The V call is TRBV4-3, the J call TRBJ2-3, with TRBD2 identical over 11 bases. The CDR3 is 18 amino acids. With 5 bases clipped from V and 2 bases from J, the junction kept 12 bases outside the gene matches. Germline CDR1 reads LGHNA; CDR2 reads YSLEER. The CDR3 region has the DNA TGCGCCAGCAGCGGATCCCGGCGACTAGCGGGACCCACAGATACGCAGTATTTT. It is translated as CASSGSRRLAGPTDTQYF.

V usage is TRBV5-1 and J usage is TRBJ2-3, with 7 bases aligning to TRBD2. V dropped 4 bases and J dropped 2; count of bases not matched to a gene: 7. The germline CDR1 and CDR2 sequences are SGHRS and YFSETQ. The CDR3 runs 15 residues. The DNA for the CDR3 is TGCGCCAGCAGCCTAGCGGAGTTCCTCACAGATACGCAGTATTTT. This sequence encodes CASSLAEFLTDTQYF. Complete variable domain (other parts from reference TRBV5-1 and TRBJ2-3): KAGVTQTPRYLIKTRGQQVTLSCSPISGHRSVSWYQQTPGQGLQFLFEYFSETQRNKGNFPGRFSGRQFSNSRSEMNVSTLELGDSALYLCASSLAEFLTDTQYFGPGTRLTVL.

The table lists this clone with a few counts. The chain combines TRBV6-5 with TRBJ1-3; the match to TRBD1 covers 8 bases. V dropped 5 bases and J dropped 2; count of bases not matched to a gene: 5. The CDR3 covers 15 residues. Germline V lookup: CDR1 MNHEY, CDR2 SVGAGI. DNA of the CDR3: TGTGCCAGCAGTCACCGACAGGGGACTGGAAACACCATATATTTT. As protein: CASSHRQGTGNTIYF.

The J gene is TRBJ2-1, the V gene TRBV25-1; 8 bases map to TRBD1. The CDR3 has 15 amino acids. The V segment lost 6 bases and the J segment 1 base; nucleotides outside the gene matches: 5. The V gene's germline CDR1 is MGHDK and CDR2 SYGVNS. CDR3 coding DNA: TGTGCCAGCAGCCTCACAGGGGGGTCCTACAATGAGCAGTTCTTC. Its translation: CASSLTGGSYNEQFF.

V and J are TRBV7-2 and TRBJ2-3, with 10 positions matching TRBD2. From germline, CDR1 is SGHTA and CDR2 FQGNSA. J was trimmed by 6 bases and V by 5 bases; bases with no gene match: 11. The CDR3 covers 16 residues. Here the CDR3 reads CASSIGTSESRDTQYF. In DNA form, the CDR3 reads TGTGCCAGCAGCATCGGGACTAGCGAGAGCCGCGATACGCAGTATTTT.

J is TRBJ2-5 and V is TRBV9, with TRBD1 matching 9 bases. V was pared by 3 bases and J by 5 bases, with 11 bases of the junction left unmatched. CDR1 is SGDLS and CDR2 is YYNGEE in the germline V gene. The CDR3 sequence is 16 residues long. The CDR3 loop reads CASSARDRVFEETQYF. The CDR3 DNA sequence: TGTGCCAGCAGCGCCCGGGACAGGGTGTTTGAGGAGACCCAGTACTTC.

The chain combines TRBV2 with TRBJ2-5, with 7 bases lining up with TRBD2. This CDR3 comprises 15 residues. Trimming at V came to 2 bases and at J to 5 bases, leaving 8 bases not matched to a gene. CDR1 and CDR2 from the germline V gene are SNHLY and FYNNEI. CDR3 region: CASSEWASGTETQYF. CDR3 bases: TGTGCCAGCAGTGAATGGGCTAGCGGTACGGAGACCCAGTACTTC.

The rearrangement uses TRBV4-1 and TRBJ2-5; D might be TRBD1 (6 bases). Trimming removed 0 bases at V and 5 bases at J, with 10 bases between. The CDR3 runs to 14 residues. Germline loops: CDR1 MGHRA, CDR2 YSYEKL. This CDR3 reads CASSQDWQGETQYF. CDR3 DNA: TGCGCCAGCAGCCAAGATTGGCAGGGGGAGACCCAGTACTTC.